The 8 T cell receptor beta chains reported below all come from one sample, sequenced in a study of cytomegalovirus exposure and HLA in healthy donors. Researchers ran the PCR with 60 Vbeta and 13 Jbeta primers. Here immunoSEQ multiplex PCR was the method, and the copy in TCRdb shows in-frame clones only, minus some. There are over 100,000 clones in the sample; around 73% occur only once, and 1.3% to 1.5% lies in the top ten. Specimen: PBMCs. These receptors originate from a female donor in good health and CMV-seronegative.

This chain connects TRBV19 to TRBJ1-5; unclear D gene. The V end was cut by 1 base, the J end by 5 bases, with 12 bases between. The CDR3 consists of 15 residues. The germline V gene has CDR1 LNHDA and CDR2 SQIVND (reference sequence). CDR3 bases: TGTGCCAGTAGTATAGTGAGGGATTCTTATCAGCCCCAGCATTTT. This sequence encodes CASSIVRDSYQPQHF.

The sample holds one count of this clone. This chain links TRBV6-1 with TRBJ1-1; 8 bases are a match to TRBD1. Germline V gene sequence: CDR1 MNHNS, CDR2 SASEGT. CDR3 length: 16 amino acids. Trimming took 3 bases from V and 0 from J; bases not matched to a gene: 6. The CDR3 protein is CASSDRQGSLNTEAFF. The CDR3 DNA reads TGTGCCAGCAGTGACCGACAGGGGTCACTGAACACTGAAGCTTTCTTT.

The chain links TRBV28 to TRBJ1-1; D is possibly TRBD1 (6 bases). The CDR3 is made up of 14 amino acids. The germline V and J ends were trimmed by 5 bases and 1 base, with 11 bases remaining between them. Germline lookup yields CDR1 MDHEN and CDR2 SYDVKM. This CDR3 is CASSAGTSNTEAFF. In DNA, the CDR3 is TGTGCCAGCAGTGCCGGGACATCGAACACTGAAGCTTTCTTT.

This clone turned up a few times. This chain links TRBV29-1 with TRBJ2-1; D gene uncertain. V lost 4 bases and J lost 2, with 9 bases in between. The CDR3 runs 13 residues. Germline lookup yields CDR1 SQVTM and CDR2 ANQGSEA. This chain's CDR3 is CSVAPKPYNEQFF. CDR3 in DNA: TGCAGCGTTGCGCCCAAGCCCTACAATGAGCAGTTCTTC.

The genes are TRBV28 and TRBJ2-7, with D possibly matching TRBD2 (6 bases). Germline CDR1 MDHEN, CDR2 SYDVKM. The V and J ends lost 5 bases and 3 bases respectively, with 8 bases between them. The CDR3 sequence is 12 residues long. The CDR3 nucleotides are TGTGCCAGCAGTCGGACTAACTACGAGCAGTACTTC. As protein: CASSRTNYEQYF.

As DNA, the CDR3 is TGTGCCAGCTTCAACCCCTACGCTGAAGCTTTCTTT. Translated, it gives CASFNPYAEAFF. The V call is TRBV5-8, the J call TRBJ1-1; D remains ambiguous. Between the trimmed V and J ends, which lost 7 bases and 6 bases, there was a span of 13 bases. Germline values: CDR1 SGHTS, CDR2 YDEGEE. CDR3 length equals 12 residues. Drawing the rest from reference TRBV5-8 and TRBJ1-1, the complete variable domain is EAGVTQSPTHLIKTRGQQATLRCSPISGHTSVYWYQQALGLGLQFLLWYDEGEERNRGNFPPRFSGRQFPNYSSELNVNALELEDSALYLCASFNPYAEAFFGQGTRLTVV.

As DNA, the CDR3 is TGTGCCAGCAGCGCCGGGACAGGGAATGAAAAACTGTTTTTT. It specifies CASSAGTGNEKLFF. This rearrangement joins TRBV2 to TRBJ1-4, with 9 bases that match TRBD1. CDR3 length: 14 amino acids. Germline V gene data show CDR1 as SNHLY and CDR2 as FYNNEI. V was clipped by 6 bases and J by 5 bases; unmatched bases: 4.

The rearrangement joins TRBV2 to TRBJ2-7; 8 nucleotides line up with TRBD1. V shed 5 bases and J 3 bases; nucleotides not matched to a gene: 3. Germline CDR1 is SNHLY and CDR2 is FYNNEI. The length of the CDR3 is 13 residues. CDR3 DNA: TGTGCCAGCAGTTACAGGGGGAGCTACGAGCAGTACTTC. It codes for CASSYRGSYEQYF.